Each of the 29 T cell receptor beta chains below was sequenced from the same sample in a study of identifying expanded T cells in peripheral blood. Measured with immunoSEQ multiplex PCR; TCRdb has only the in-frame clones, and not every one. Of under 90,000 clones in the sample, about 89% were seen once. What was sequenced was blood. The source is a person aged 18 to 75 in good health.

The chain has TRBV18 and TRBJ1-1; D possibly corresponds to TRBD1 (5 bases). The length of the CDR3 is 15 residues. Germline V gene sequence: CDR1 KGHSH, CDR2 LQKENI. Trimming stripped 2 bases from V and 4 bases from J, with 14 bases between. The CDR3: CASSPFQGRGTEAFF. The CDR3 DNA sequence: TGTGCCAGCTCACCATTCCAGGGTCGGGGCACTGAAGCTTTCTTT.

The chain combines TRBV28 with TRBJ1-2; TRBD1 agrees at 9 bases. Per germline, CDR1 MDHEN and CDR2 SYDVKM. V shed 2 bases, J shed 8 bases, and the junction held 6 bases outside the gene matches. The CDR3 covers 14 residues. CDR3 in amino acids: CASSLMTGGQGYTF. DNA of the CDR3: TGTGCCAGCAGTTTAATGACAGGGGGGCAAGGCTACACCTTC.

CDR3 in amino acids: CASNTGGVYNEQFF. CDR3 coding DNA: TGTGCCAGCAACACGGGAGGGGTCTACAATGAGCAGTTCTTC. The chain links TRBV6-5 to TRBJ2-1, with 8 nucleotides matching TRBD2. The trim removed 7 bases at V and 3 bases at J, leaving 5 bases unmatched. This CDR3 is built from 14 residues. Germline CDR1 MNHEY, CDR2 SVGAGI.

This clone was seen more than once but under ten times. The chain carries TRBV4-3 and TRBJ2-3; D unclear. The ends were cut back, 4 bases at V and 5 bases at J, with 13 bases in the middle. The CDR3 has 14 amino acids. Germline-derived CDR1 and CDR2 are LGHNA and YSLEER. CDR3 amino acids: CASSPHRTGDTQYF. The CDR3 DNA follows: TGCGCCAGCAGCCCGCATCGGACGGGAGATACGCAGTATTTT.

This clone was seen just once. V and J are TRBV5-6 and TRBJ1-1; no clear D gene. This CDR3 is built from 12 residues. Germline V gene sequence: CDR1 SGHDT, CDR2 YYEEEE. Trimming stripped 2 bases from V and 1 base from J, with 3 bases between. The CDR3 bases are TGTGCCAGCAGCTTTCCGAACACTGAAGCTTTCTTT. This sequence encodes CASSFPNTEAFF.

V gene TRBV7-2 combines with J gene TRBJ2-1, with 12 bases fitting TRBD2. J was trimmed by 2 bases and V by 8 bases; bases with no gene match: 4. Germline lookup yields CDR1 SGHTA and CDR2 FQGNSA. The CDR3 spans 15 residues. The CDR3 bases are TGTGCCAGCCTGCGGACTAGCGGGACCTACAATGAGCAGTTCTTC. Translated: CASLRTSGTYNEQFF. The full variable domain, with the rest looked up from reference TRBV7-2 and TRBJ2-1, is GAGVSQSPSNKVTEKGKDVELRCDPISGHTALYWYRQSLGQGLEFLIYFQGNSAPDKSGLPSDRFSAERTGGSVSTLTIQRTQQEDSAVYLCASLRTSGTYNEQFFGPGTRLTVL.

The chain couples TRBV28 to TRBJ2-1; 9 nucleotides align to TRBD2. This CDR3 has 15 amino acids. The germline gives CDR1 MDHEN, CDR2 SYDVKM. V trimming: 2 bases; J trimming: 6 bases; junction bases outside the gene matches: 5. CDR3 in amino acids: CASSLRLAGPNEQFF. In DNA form, the CDR3 reads TGTGCCAGCAGTTTAAGGCTAGCGGGGCCCAATGAGCAGTTCTTC.

The J gene is TRBJ1-2, the V gene TRBV2, with a tentative D call TRBD1 (6 bases). V was shortened by 7 bases and J by 1 base, with 16 bases between the two germline ends. CDR1 SNHLY and CDR2 FYNNEI come from the germline V gene. The CDR3 is 15 amino acids. The CDR3 DNA is TGTGCCAGCACCGAGGGGGAAAAGGGTAACTATGGCTACACCTTC. It encodes CASTEGEKGNYGYTF.

The J gene is TRBJ1-1, the V gene TRBV5-1; the D is unclear. The length of the CDR3 is 13 residues. V gave up 4 bases and J gave up 3 bases, with 10 bases separating them. Germline loops: CDR1 SGHRS, CDR2 YFSETQ. Here the CDR3 reads CASSPLQDTEAFF. DNA for the CDR3: TGCGCCAGCAGCCCTCTGCAGGACACTGAAGCTTTCTTT.

V is TRBV27 and J is TRBJ2-3; perhaps TRBD1 as D (5 bases). CDR1 MNHEY and CDR2 SMNVEV come from the germline V gene (reference sequence). The CDR3 consists of 15 residues. V lost 6 bases, J lost 4 bases, and 17 bases lay in between. DNA for the CDR3: TGTGCCAGCAGGTTAGGGGTTAGGTCTGCAGATACGCAGTATTTT. Residues: CASRLGVRSADTQYF.

J is TRBJ1-5 and V is TRBV6-5; D uncertain. The germline V gene encodes CDR1 MNHEY and CDR2 SVGAGI. CDR3 length: 13 residues. V was shortened by 6 bases and J by 5 bases, with 11 bases between the two germline ends. The CDR3 region is CASSQTGDQPQHF. CDR3 nucleotide sequence: TGTGCCAGCAGCCAAACCGGGGATCAGCCCCAGCATTTT.

This clone was detected once. The rearrangement joins TRBV6-1 to TRBJ1-5; maybe TRBD1 (5 bases). V was clipped by 8 bases and J by 0 bases, with 11 bases between them. Germline V gene lookup returns CDR1 MNHNS and CDR2 SASEGT. The CDR3 sequence is 14 residues long. In DNA, the CDR3 is TGTGCCAGCTCTATGGGGGATAGCAATCAGCCCCAGCATTTT. It translates to CASSMGDSNQPQHF.

The rearrangement uses TRBV7-8 and TRBJ2-1; possibly TRBD1 for D (6 bases). CDR1 and CDR2 (germline): SGHVS, FQNEAQ. V was clipped by 5 bases and J by 2 bases, with 10 bases between them. The length of the CDR3 is 14 residues. The DNA of the CDR3 is TGTGCCAGCAGCCCTCGGACAGCCTACAATGAGCAGTTCTTC. Translating gives CASSPRTAYNEQFF.

CDR3 sequence: CASSLELQYHTDTQYF. CDR3 in DNA: TGTGCCAGCAGCTTAGAATTACAGTACCACACAGATACGCAGTATTTT. This chain joins TRBV11-2 and TRBJ2-3, with unresolved D. The germline V and J ends were trimmed by 0 bases and 2 bases, with 12 bases remaining between them. There are 16 residues in the CDR3. From germline, CDR1 is SGHAT and CDR2 FQNNGV.

There are a few counts of this clone. The chain has TRBV13 and TRBJ2-5; TRBD1 matches 7 bases. J gave up 3 bases and V 5 bases, and 9 bases lay outside the gene matches. The CDR3 sequence is 15 residues long. The germline gives CDR1 PRHDT, CDR2 FYEKMQ (reference sequence). The CDR3 region is CASSPRQGQKETQYF. CDR3 sequence (DNA): TGTGCCAGCAGCCCTCGACAGGGACAAAAAGAGACCCAGTACTTC.

The genes are TRBV29-1 and TRBJ1-2; 7 bases are a match to TRBD1. From germline, CDR1 is SQVTM and CDR2 ANQGSEA. The CDR3 sequence is 14 residues long. The V gene end was trimmed by 5 bases and the J gene end by 5 bases; junction bases not matched to a gene: 11. CDR3 loop: CSVIENRGLYGYTF. The CDR3 nucleotides read TGCAGCGTTATAGAAAACAGGGGCTTGTATGGCTACACCTTC. Complete variable domain (other parts from reference TRBV29-1 and TRBJ1-2): SAVISQKPSRDICQRGTSLTIQCQVDSQVTMMFWYRQQPGQSLTLIATANQGSEATYESGFVIDKFPISRPNLTFSTLTVSNMSPEDSSIYLCSVIENRGLYGYTFGSGTRLTVV.

This chain joins TRBV29-1 and TRBJ1-2, with a possible D match to TRBD1 (5 bases). Germline-derived CDR1 and CDR2 are SQVTM and ANQGSEA. The CDR3 extends over 13 amino acids. V was shortened by 7 bases and J by 8 bases, with 20 bases between the two germline ends. The CDR3 nucleotides read TGCAGCGCCCGGGGGGTTATACCGGGGGGCTACACCTTC. Translation: CSARGVIPGGYTF.

This clone was found once. The chain uses TRBV5-4 and TRBJ1-2; tentative D call: TRBD1 (5 bases). Germline V gene lookup returns CDR1 SGHNT and CDR2 YYREEE (reference sequence). The CDR3 spans 15 residues. Between the trimmed V and J ends, which lost 2 bases and 3 bases, there was a span of 14 bases. CDR3 region: CASSFSAGLDYGYTF. CDR3 DNA sequence: TGTGCCAGCAGCTTTTCAGCAGGGTTGGACTATGGCTACACCTTC.

This clone was observed once. The chain combines TRBV7-2 with TRBJ2-1; 8 positions match TRBD1. This CDR3 has 15 amino acids. CDR1 and CDR2 (germline): SGHTA, FQGNSA. The V gene end was trimmed by 2 bases and the J gene end by 4 bases; junction bases not matched to a gene: 4. CDR3 in amino acids: CASSLSGQAYNEQFF. The CDR3 DNA reads as TGTGCCAGCAGCTTATCGGGACAGGCGTACAATGAGCAGTTCTTC.

This chain's CDR3 is CASSQVGHYSSGANVLTF. In nucleotides, the CDR3 is TGCGCCAGCAGCCAAGTGGGACACTACAGCTCTGGGGCCAACGTCCTGACTTTC. The chain joins TRBV4-3 to TRBJ2-6, with D maybe TRBD1 (6 bases). V was cut by 1 base and J by 0 bases, with 13 bases left in between. CDR3 length equals 18 residues. Germline CDR1 LGHNA, CDR2 YSLEER.

The table lists this clone with a count of one. A much larger clone lies a single base off, so this may be a read error. This sequence joins TRBV7-9 and TRBJ1-1; D call uncertain. This CDR3 spans 13 amino acids. Germline assignment: CDR1 SEHNR and CDR2 FQNEAQ (reference sequence). The V and J ends lost 2 bases and 1 base respectively, with 5 bases between them. CDR3 region: CASSLYRNTEAFF. CDR3 DNA sequence: TGTGCCAGCAGCTTATACAGGAACACTGAAGCTTTCTTT.

This rearrangement joins TRBV19 to TRBJ2-5, with 9 bases fitting TRBD2. V was clipped by 5 bases and J by 5 bases; unmatched bases: 6. Germline V CDR1 and CDR2: LNHDA, SQIVND (reference sequence). This CDR3 is 14 amino acids long. CDR3 loop: CASSLAGVGETQYF. The CDR3 bases are TGTGCCAGTAGTTTAGCGGGAGTGGGTGAGACCCAGTACTTC.

The chain couples TRBV4-3 to TRBJ2-2, with 8 bases aligning to TRBD2. Losses at the gene ends were 3 bases for V and 4 bases for J; bases not matched to a gene: 10. In germline, CDR1 is LGHNA, CDR2 YSLEER. CDR3 length equals 17 residues. The CDR3 reads CASSHSPGLDLTGELFF. CDR3 bases: TGCGCCAGCAGCCACTCTCCGGGACTAGACCTCACCGGGGAGCTGTTTTTT.

The chain is built from TRBV11-2 and TRBJ1-1; D unclear. Between the trimmed V and J ends, which lost 7 bases and 5 bases, there was a span of 17 bases. Germline V gene sequence: CDR1 SGHAT, CDR2 FQNNGV. The CDR3 has 14 residues. For the CDR3, the DNA is TGTGCCAGCACCCTCAGAGAAGGGAGGACTGAAGCTTTCTTT. Protein sequence: CASTLREGRTEAFF.

This clone was detected only a few times. The rearrangement uses TRBV7-2 and TRBJ1-6; TRBD1 matches 7 bases. CDR3 length: 15 residues. The V and J ends lost 4 bases and 7 bases, in that order; junction bases with no gene match: 7. Per the germline V gene, CDR1 is SGHTA and CDR2 is FQGNSA. CDR3 region: CASSSQGPQNSPLHF. CDR3 bases: TGTGCCAGCAGCTCACAGGGGCCGCAGAATTCACCCCTCCACTTT.

This chain links TRBV5-1 with TRBJ2-2; unclear D gene. The CDR3 runs to 14 residues. Germline CDR1 SGHRS, CDR2 YFSETQ. The germline V and J ends were trimmed by 0 bases and 2 bases, with 5 bases remaining between them. In nucleotides, the CDR3 is TGCGCCAGCAGCTTGGTCTCTAACACCGGGGAGCTGTTTTTT. Protein sequence: CASSLVSNTGELFF. The full variable domain, its missing parts supplied by reference TRBV5-1 and TRBJ2-2, is KAGVTQTPRYLIKTRGQQVTLSCSPISGHRSVSWYQQTPGQGLQFLFEYFSETQRNKGNFPGRFSGRQFSNSRSEMNVSTLELGDSALYLCASSLVSNTGELFFGEGSRLTVL.

The genes are TRBV28 and TRBJ2-1, with D maybe TRBD1 (5 bases). The length of the CDR3 is 13 residues. With 8 bases removed from V and 11 bases from J, the gap between germline ends came to 19 bases. Looked up from germline, CDR1 is MDHEN and CDR2 is SYDVKM. CDR3: CASRQTSQSQQFF. Here the CDR3 DNA reads TGTGCCAGCCGACAGACGAGTCAGTCTCAGCAGTTCTTC.

V usage is TRBV2 and J usage is TRBJ2-3; D gene ambiguous. The germline V gene has CDR1 SNHLY and CDR2 FYNNEI. The CDR3 contains 15 residues. V gave up 6 bases and J gave up 2 bases, with 15 bases separating them. The CDR3 loop reads CASRTGGLVTDTQYF. CDR3 coding DNA: TGTGCCAGCAGGACGGGTGGTCTGGTCACAGATACGCAGTATTTT.

The chain carries TRBV27 and TRBJ1-2; D remains unclear. The CDR3 has 13 amino acids. CDR1 MNHEY and CDR2 SMNVEV come from the germline V gene (reference sequence). Trimming removed 7 bases at V and 0 bases at J, with 9 bases between. The CDR3 sequence: CASTGNPNYGYTF. The DNA for the CDR3 is TGTGCCAGCACGGGGAACCCTAACTATGGCTACACCTTC.